This T cell receptor beta chain was identified during a study of control samples from healthy donors and cancer patients. This clone was seen a single time. Method: immunoSEQ multiplex PCR; TCRdb's copy keeps in-frame clones and lacks some. The repertoire holds about 150,000 clones, with 93% as singletons. The source material was blood. This receptor was identified in a young man in good health.

The CDR3 DNA reads TGTGCCAGCAGCCCACGTGGGACCTTCCGAACTAATGAAAAACTGTTTTTT. Protein: CASSPRGTFRTNEKLFF. The chain has TRBV7-2 and TRBJ1-4; maybe TRBD1 (5 bases). Trimming removed 5 bases from V and 1 base from J, with 17 bases in between. The germline V gene encodes CDR1 SGHTA and CDR2 FQGNSA. The CDR3 runs to 17 residues.